The next 30 T cell receptor beta chains were all read from a single sample in a study of control samples from healthy donors and cancer patients. Assay used: immunoSEQ multiplex PCR; TCRdb lists only in-frame clones, some missing. The data contain 200,000 to 250,000 clones, about 95% of them seen just once; the ten biggest clones take up about 1.4%. The sequenced sample consisted of blood. Receptor source: a man aged 50 or older in good health.

The chain has TRBV19 and TRBJ2-1, with a weak D call TRBD1 (6 bases). Deletions cut 5 bases from V and 4 bases from J, with 12 bases between. Per the germline V gene, CDR1 is LNHDA and CDR2 is SQIVND (reference sequence). The CDR3 sequence is 14 residues long. CDR3 DNA: TGTGCCAGTAGTGCCCGCAGGGGTTACAATGAGCAGTTCTTC. Amino acids: CASSARRGYNEQFF.

J is TRBJ1-5 and V is TRBV6-1; D ambiguous. CDR1 and CDR2 from the germline V gene are MNHNS and SASEGT. Deletions cut 1 base from V and 0 bases from J, with 10 bases between. This CDR3 region has 16 residues. CDR3 sequence reads: CASSEEWSYSNQPQHF. CDR3 DNA sequence: TGTGCCAGCAGTGAAGAATGGTCCTATAGCAATCAGCCCCAGCATTTT.

A single count supports this clone. This CDR3 is CASSPLGAKETQYF. The CDR3 DNA reads TGTGCCAGCAGCCCCCTCGGAGCGAAAGAGACCCAGTACTTC. This sequence joins TRBV3-1 (or the pseudogene TRBV3-2) and TRBJ2-5; no definite D call. Germline V CDR1 and CDR2: LGHDT, YNNKEL (reference sequence). The CDR3 contains 14 residues. V lost 4 bases, J lost 3 bases, and 12 bases lay in between.

The rearrangement links TRBV10-2 to TRBJ1-6; TRBD1 aligns across 9 bases. This CDR3 has 15 residues. CDR1 and CDR2 (germline): WSHSY, SAAADI. V was pared by 5 bases and J by 6 bases, with 5 bases of the junction left unmatched. The CDR3 sequence is CASSSGQGSNSPLHF. The CDR3 DNA follows: TGCGCCAGCAGTTCCGGACAGGGGAGTAATTCACCCCTCCACTTT.

This rearrangement joins TRBV7-2 to TRBJ1-2; 8 nucleotides line up with TRBD1. Germline V gives CDR1 SGHTA, CDR2 FQGNSA. V was pared by 0 bases and J by 8 bases, with 8 bases of the junction left unmatched. The CDR3 contains 15 residues. The CDR3 coding sequence is TGTGCCAGCAGCTTAGCGGCAGGGGGCAGCTGGGGCTACACCTTC. It is translated as CASSLAAGGSWGYTF.

This chain joins TRBV28 and TRBJ1-2; D call uncertain. V shed 2 bases and J shed 8 bases, with 15 bases lying between them. The CDR3 covers 14 residues. Germline V CDR1 and CDR2: MDHEN, SYDVKM. CDR3 loop: CASSLIGGVRGYTF. CDR3 sequence (DNA): TGTGCCAGCAGTTTAATTGGAGGTGTACGGGGCTACACCTTC.

V usage is TRBV7-2 and J usage is TRBJ2-2; D remains ambiguous. Germline V gives CDR1 SGHTA, CDR2 FQGNSA. V was trimmed by 1 base and J by 1 base, leaving 7 bases between them. This CDR3 contains 15 residues. CDR3 nucleotide sequence: TGTGCCAGCAGCTTAGGGGCAGGGAACACCGGGGAGCTGTTTTTT. Protein: CASSLGAGNTGELFF.

The V gene is TRBV11-3, the J gene TRBJ2-1; weak D call: TRBD1 (6 bases). Per germline, CDR1 SGHNT and CDR2 YENEEA. There are 14 residues in the CDR3. The V and J ends lost 2 bases and 4 bases respectively, with 9 bases between them. Here the CDR3 reads CASSLQGQYNEQFF. The CDR3 DNA sequence: TGTGCCAGCAGCTTACAAGGACAGTACAATGAGCAGTTCTTC.

The chain couples TRBV9 to TRBJ2-1; D is possibly TRBD1 or TRBD2 (5 bases each). Germline lookup yields CDR1 SGDLS and CDR2 YYNGEE. The CDR3 totals 18 residues. The V gene lost 0 bases and the J gene lost 3 bases, with 19 bases spanning the gap. CDR3 nucleotides: TGTGCCAGCAGCGTAGACGGGACCATCAGAAAGAGCTACAATGAGCAGTTCTTC. This codes for CASSVDGTIRKSYNEQFF.

V usage is TRBV6-2 or TRBV6-3 and J usage is TRBJ2-1; D unresolved. The V end lost 5 bases, the J end lost 5 bases, and 4 bases lay between the germline ends. The CDR3 spans 11 residues. The germline gives CDR1 MNHEY, CDR2 SVGEGT. CDR3 DNA sequence: TGTGCCAGCAGTAGAGACAATGAGCAGTTCTTC. Protein: CASSRDNEQFF.

The rearrangement links TRBV4-1 to TRBJ1-1, with no clear D. The CDR3 totals 13 residues. The germline gives CDR1 MGHRA, CDR2 YSYEKL. V lost 4 bases and J lost 2, with 8 bases in between. The CDR3 nucleotides are TGCGCCAGCAGCCGAGGGCCTAACACTGAAGCTTTCTTT. This gives the protein CASSRGPNTEAFF.

This clone showed up just once. This chain links TRBV28 with TRBJ2-2; D is perhaps TRBD1 (6 bases). Germline CDR1 reads MDHEN; CDR2 reads SYDVKM. CDR3 size: 13 residues. CDR3 amino acids: CAADRPNTGELFF. The CDR3 DNA reads TGTGCGGCAGACAGGCCGAACACCGGGGAGCTGTTTTTT.

This chain links TRBV14 with TRBJ2-1, with no clear D. V was shortened by 0 bases and J by 7 bases, with 7 bases between the two germline ends. From germline, CDR1 is SGHDN and CDR2 FVKESK. This CDR3 spans 13 amino acids. This CDR3 reads CASSQDRRNEQFF. In DNA form, the CDR3 reads TGTGCCAGCAGCCAAGACCGTCGGAATGAGCAGTTCTTC. Drawing the rest from reference TRBV14 and TRBJ2-1, the complete variable domain is EAGVTQFPSHSVIEKGQTVTLRCDPISGHDNLYWYRRVMGKEIKFLLHFVKESKQDESGMPNNRFLAERTGGTYSTLKVQPAELEDSGVYFCASSQDRRNEQFFGPGTRLTVL.

This clone has a single count. V is TRBV14 and J is TRBJ1-4; D gene unclear. Germline V CDR1 and CDR2: SGHDN, FVKESK. This CDR3 has 15 amino acids. With 4 bases removed from V and 7 bases from J, the gap between germline ends came to 16 bases. The CDR3 sequence is CASSRGYFLGEKLFF. The CDR3 DNA reads TGTGCCAGCAGCCGAGGGTATTTTCTAGGTGAAAAACTGTTTTTT.

This chain connects TRBV3-1 (or the pseudogene TRBV3-2) to TRBJ1-1; D is unclear. CDR3 size: 14 residues. Trimming cost V 5 bases and J 1 base, with 11 bases left between them. From germline, CDR1 is LGHDT and CDR2 YNNKEL (reference sequence). In DNA, the CDR3 is TGTGCCAGCAGCGGATGGACCGAGAACACTGAAGCTTTCTTT. This sequence encodes CASSGWTENTEAFF.

The chain carries TRBV4-1 and TRBJ2-7; D uncertain. Germline CDR1 is MGHRA and CDR2 is YSYEKL. Trimming shortened V by 4 bases and J by 2 bases, and 6 bases separated the two germline ends. The CDR3 contains 12 residues. CDR3 sequence reads: CASSRPAYEQYF. Written as DNA, the CDR3 is TGCGCCAGCAGCCGCCCAGCCTACGAGCAGTACTTC.

The chain joins TRBV6-6 to TRBJ2-7; possibly TRBD1 for D (5 bases). Trimming removed 6 bases at V and 3 bases at J, with 9 bases between. This CDR3 has 12 amino acids. Germline CDR1 is MNHNY and CDR2 is SVGAGI (reference sequence). CDR3 nucleotides: TGTGCCAGCAGAAACAGGTACTACGAGCAGTACTTC. This gives the protein CASRNRYYEQYF.

About this clone itself: A junction boundary mismatches the germline segment, possibly from a read error. The V gene is TRBV6-5, the J gene TRBJ1-1; the D is unclear. Per germline, CDR1 MNHEY and CDR2 SVGAGI. CDR3 length: 10 residues. The CDR3: CASIYTEAFF. CDR3 in DNA: TGTGCCAGCATTTACACTGAAGCTTTCTTT.

The chain links TRBV7-2 to TRBJ2-5; unclear D gene. Deletions cut 2 bases from V and 5 bases from J, with 6 bases between. The germline V gene has CDR1 SGHTA and CDR2 FQGNSA. CDR3 length: 12 residues. CDR3 sequence reads: CASSLNGETQYF. CDR3 sequence (DNA): TGTGCCAGCAGCTTAAATGGGGAGACCCAGTACTTC.

The J gene is TRBJ2-3, the V gene TRBV5-1; D ambiguous. Trimming took 4 bases from V and 2 from J, leaving 20 bases between them. CDR1 and CDR2 (germline): SGHRS, YFSETQ. This CDR3 spans 17 amino acids. The CDR3 protein is CASSVGLAGPTTDTQYF. The DNA of the CDR3 is TGCGCCAGCAGCGTAGGCCTGGCAGGCCCAACCACAGATACGCAGTATTTT.

The chain uses TRBV28 and TRBJ1-2, with D hard to call. V lost 3 bases, J lost 3 bases, and 8 bases lay in between. Germline V gene data show CDR1 as MDHEN and CDR2 as SYDVKM. The CDR3 runs to 13 residues. CDR3 sequence reads: CASSLYGDYGYTF. The CDR3 DNA sequence: TGTGCCAGCAGTTTGTACGGGGACTATGGCTACACCTTC.

The rearrangement links TRBV28 to TRBJ2-7; weak D call: TRBD2 (5 bases). V lost 2 bases to trimming and J lost 4 bases, with 18 bases between them. This CDR3 spans 16 amino acids. The germline gives CDR1 MDHEN, CDR2 SYDVKM. The CDR3 DNA follows: TGTGCCAGCAGTTTACCCCCCGGGGTAATAGCTTACGAGCAGTACTTC. This encodes CASSLPPGVIAYEQYF.

This clone was detected once. This sequence joins TRBV28 and TRBJ2-5; no clear D. Per germline, CDR1 MDHEN and CDR2 SYDVKM. The ends were cut back, 2 bases at V and 2 bases at J, with 15 bases in the middle. The CDR3 runs to 16 residues. The CDR3 loop reads CASSLPPPGFQETQYF. The CDR3 coding sequence is TGTGCCAGCAGTTTACCCCCCCCAGGCTTTCAAGAGACCCAGTACTTC.

A note on this clone: Other DNA sequences of this sample code for an identical CDR3. This sequence joins TRBV7-2 and TRBJ1-1; the D is unclear. The CDR3 consists of 13 residues. V was trimmed by 3 bases and J by 1 base, leaving 6 bases between them. Germline assignment: CDR1 SGHTA and CDR2 FQGNSA. This CDR3 is CASSFSRNTEAFF. The CDR3 coding sequence is TGTGCCAGCAGCTTCTCACGGAACACTGAAGCTTTCTTT.

As concerns this clone: This same CDR3 is encoded by further DNA sequences in the sample. V is TRBV7-2 and J is TRBJ1-1; D is ambiguous. CDR3 length equals 13 residues. V was shortened by 1 base and J by 2 bases, with 5 bases between the two germline ends. Germline CDR1 reads SGHTA; CDR2 reads FQGNSA. CDR3 sequence: CASSLGANTEAFF. In DNA, the CDR3 is TGTGCCAGCAGCTTAGGGGCAAACACTGAAGCTTTCTTT.

The rearrangement links TRBV6-6 to TRBJ1-1, with D maybe TRBD1 (5 bases). CDR3 length equals 15 residues. Germline CDR1 is MNHNY and CDR2 is SVGAGI (reference sequence). Trimming shortened V by 2 bases and J by 0 bases, and 10 bases separated the two germline ends. The CDR3 protein is CASSYGGTVNTEAFF. CDR3 nucleotides: TGTGCCAGCAGTTACGGGGGGACCGTGAACACTGAAGCTTTCTTT.

The chain links TRBV14 to TRBJ1-5, with 7 positions matching TRBD1. V lost 5 bases and J lost 4; bases outside the gene matches: 2. The CDR3 is made up of 13 amino acids. From germline, CDR1 is SGHDN and CDR2 FVKESK. The CDR3 sequence: CASSSTGNQPQHF. The CDR3 DNA follows: TGTGCCAGCAGCTCGACAGGGAATCAGCCCCAGCATTTT.

The chain combines TRBV3-1 (or the pseudogene TRBV3-2) with TRBJ2-3; TRBD2 matches at 11 bases. CDR1 is LGHDT, CDR2 YNNKEL, per germline (reference sequence). Trimming cost V 2 bases and J 1 base; bases outside gene matches: 2. The CDR3 contains 16 residues. Written as DNA, the CDR3 is TGTGCCAGCAGCCAATCGACTAGCGGGGGCACAGATACGCAGTATTTT. It encodes CASSQSTSGGTDTQYF.

Worth noting for this clone: The same CDR3 can be traced to other DNA sequences in this sample. Here the CDR3 reads CASSLEDTQYF. The CDR3 DNA is TGCGCCAGCAGCTTAGAAGATACGCAGTATTTT. This chain links TRBV5-1 with TRBJ2-3, with D unclear. V was pared by 2 bases and J by 5 bases, with 3 bases between. The germline CDR1 and CDR2 sequences are SGHRS and YFSETQ. The CDR3 is 11 residues long. The complete variable domain, with remaining parts taken from reference TRBV5-1 and TRBJ2-3, reads KAGVTQTPRYLIKTRGQQVTLSCSPISGHRSVSWYQQTPGQGLQFLFEYFSETQRNKGNFPGRFSGRQFSNSRSEMNVSTLELGDSALYLCASSLEDTQYFGPGTRLTVL.

The chain employs TRBV11-1 and TRBJ1-2, with D maybe TRBD1 (5 bases). The CDR3 loop spans 13 amino acids. Trimming took off 2 bases at V and 7 bases at J, with 11 bases between the two ends. Germline CDR1 is SGHAT and CDR2 is FQDESV (reference sequence). DNA for the CDR3: TGTGCCAGCAGCTTAACGCAGGGAAGTGGCTACACCTTC. Translation: CASSLTQGSGYTF.